These 29 T cell receptor beta chains were all obtained from the same sample, sequenced in a study of blood T cell repertoires in COVID-19. Profiling relied on immunoSEQ multiplex PCR, and the TCRdb table lists in-frame clones only, not all of them. Among more than 400,000 clones, roughly 85% were seen once, and the ten largest hold 3.2%. Material: peripheral blood. The receptors were gathered from a human donor in a cohort sampled during active COVID-19.

This clone occurred once. The sample carries other DNA sequences with the same CDR3. J is TRBJ2-1 and V is TRBV3-1 (or the pseudogene TRBV3-2); 7 nucleotides line up with TRBD1. The CDR3 has 14 residues. V gave up 5 bases and J gave up 0 bases; unmatched junction bases: 1. Germline V gives CDR1 LGHDT, CDR2 YNNKEL (reference sequence). CDR3 amino acids: CASSYRGSYNEQFF. The CDR3 DNA reads as TGTGCCAGCAGCTACAGGGGCTCCTACAATGAGCAGTTCTTC.

The CDR3 bases are TGTGCCAGTAGCCCTGATTTTATAGCGGGAGGACTCCAAGAGACCCAGTACTTC. Its protein is CASSPDFIAGGLQETQYF. The chain joins TRBV19 to TRBJ2-5; 10 bases map to TRBD2. Trimming took 6 bases from V and 1 from J; bases not matched to a gene: 14. The length of the CDR3 is 18 residues. CDR1 and CDR2 from the germline V gene are LNHDA and SQIVND (reference sequence). The full variable domain, in which reference TRBV19 and TRBJ2-5 provide the parts outside the CDR3, is DGGITQSPKYLFRKEGQNVTLSCEQNLNHDAMYWYRQDPGQGLRLIYYSQIVNDFQKGDIAEGYSVSREKKESFPLTVTSAQKNPTAFYLCASSPDFIAGGLQETQYFGPGTRLLVL.

This clone was seen just once. The genes are TRBV5-1 and TRBJ1-4; D is undetermined. The CDR3 contains 14 residues. Germline loops: CDR1 SGHRS, CDR2 YFSETQ. V was clipped by 1 base and J by 4 bases, with 8 bases between them. The DNA of the CDR3 is TGCGCCAGCAGCTTGAGTCTTAGTAATGAAAAACTGTTTTTT. It specifies CASSLSLSNEKLFF. Full variable domain (missing parts from reference TRBV5-1 and TRBJ1-4): KAGVTQTPRYLIKTRGQQVTLSCSPISGHRSVSWYQQTPGQGLQFLFEYFSETQRNKGNFPGRFSGRQFSNSRSEMNVSTLELGDSALYLCASSLSLSNEKLFFGSGTQLSVL.

The J gene is TRBJ2-1, the V gene TRBV19; the D is unclear. V lost 3 bases and J lost 7, with 16 bases in between. The CDR3 totals 15 residues. CDR1 and CDR2 from the germline V gene are LNHDA and SQIVND (reference sequence). CDR3 in DNA: TGTGCCAGTAGTATTGGGTCCTTGGGCTTGAATGAGCAGTTCTTC. Translated: CASSIGSLGLNEQFF.

The table lists this clone with a count of one. The rearrangement joins TRBV6-4 to TRBJ1-4; D ambiguous. The CDR3 loop spans 13 amino acids. CDR1 and CDR2 (germline): MRHNA, SNTAGT. V gave up 3 bases and J gave up 7 bases, with 9 bases separating them. CDR3 bases: TGTGCCAGCAGTGAACGAAGAGGTGAAAAACTGTTTTTT. It codes for CASSERRGEKLFF.

The V and J genes are TRBV18 and TRBJ2-7, with TRBD1 as a possible D gene (5 bases). From germline, CDR1 is KGHSH and CDR2 LQKENI. The V end was cut by 5 bases, the J end by 10 bases, with 15 bases between. This CDR3 is built from 12 residues. The CDR3 loop is CASSGRADHQYF. Here the CDR3 DNA reads TGTGCCAGCTCAGGCAGGGCGGATCATCAGTACTTC.

The J gene is TRBJ2-1, the V gene TRBV30; possibly TRBD2 for D (6 bases). Germline CDR1 GTSNPN, CDR2 SVGIG (reference sequence). The ends were cut back, 5 bases at V and 4 bases at J, with 15 bases in the middle. The CDR3 extends over 14 amino acids. The CDR3 reads CAWAGLRLYNEQFF. Here the CDR3 DNA reads TGTGCCTGGGCGGGACTCCGCCTGTACAATGAGCAGTTCTTC.

The chain joins TRBV9 to TRBJ2-1, with 7 positions matching TRBD2. CDR1 and CDR2 from the germline V gene are SGDLS and YYNGEE. The CDR3 covers 15 residues. The ends lost 4 bases at V and 1 base at J; junction bases unmatched: 5. This CDR3 is CASSPLAYSYNEQFF. The CDR3 bases are TGTGCCAGCAGCCCACTAGCGTATTCCTACAATGAGCAGTTCTTC. The full variable domain, completed using reference TRBV9 and TRBJ2-1, is DSGVTQTPKHLITATGQRVTLRCSPRSGDLSVYWYQQSLDQGLQFLIQYYNGEERAKGNILERFSAQQFPDLHSELNLSSLELGDSALYFCASSPLAYSYNEQFFGPGTRLTVL.

The chain couples TRBV7-2 to TRBJ1-3; D possibly corresponds to TRBD1 (5 bases). Germline-derived CDR1 and CDR2 are SGHTA and FQGNSA. Trimming pared 4 bases from V and 2 bases from J, leaving 9 bases between. The length of the CDR3 is 14 residues. For the CDR3, the DNA is TGTGCCAGCAGCTCGACAGACCCTGGAAACACCATATATTTT. Its translation is CASSSTDPGNTIYF.

The chain carries TRBV19 and TRBJ2-6; 7 nucleotides match TRBD1. V lost 7 bases and J lost 0; bases outside the gene matches: 15. CDR3 length equals 19 residues. Germline V gene sequence: CDR1 LNHDA, CDR2 SQIVND (reference sequence). The CDR3 spells CASTLSHLGGPSGANVLTF. CDR3 DNA sequence: TGTGCCAGTACCCTCTCCCATCTAGGGGGCCCCTCTGGGGCCAACGTCCTGACTTTC.

The genes are TRBV7-9 and TRBJ2-7; D might be TRBD2 (6 bases). The CDR3 has 17 residues. The V end was cut by 6 bases, the J end by 6 bases, with 27 bases between. Germline CDR1 reads SEHNR; CDR2 reads FQNEAQ (reference sequence). The DNA of the CDR3 is TGTGCCAGCAGTCGGGACGTCAGGGACTCCCAATCCGGCGAGCAGTACTTC. This gives the protein CASSRDVRDSQSGEQYF.

This clone was seen repeatedly, ten times or more. CDR3 sequence (DNA): TGCGCCAGCAGCCAAGGGGACAGTACTAATGAAAAACTGTTTTTT. Its protein is CASSQGDSTNEKLFF. This chain links TRBV4-3 with TRBJ1-4, with 7 nucleotides matching TRBD1. CDR3 length equals 15 residues. Germline assignment: CDR1 LGHNA and CDR2 YSLEER. With 1 base clipped from V and 2 bases from J, the junction kept 1 base outside the gene matches.

This clone has just one count. This chain uses TRBV5-1 with TRBJ2-7; TRBD2 agrees at 8 bases. The CDR3 totals 15 residues. CDR1 is SGHRS, CDR2 YFSETQ, per germline. With 6 bases clipped from V and 0 bases from J, the junction kept 8 bases outside the gene matches. CDR3 residues: CASKRREDFSYEQYF. CDR3 DNA sequence: TGCGCCAGCAAGCGGCGGGAGGATTTCTCCTACGAGCAGTACTTC.

The V and J genes are TRBV5-1 and TRBJ2-5; 7 nucleotides align to TRBD1. CDR3 length equals 15 residues. The junction had 9 bases not matched to a gene; V was cut back by 4 bases and J by 3 bases. Germline CDR1 SGHRS, CDR2 YFSETQ. The CDR3 DNA is TGCGCCAGCAGCCCAAAGACAGGGAAAGAAGAGACCCAGTACTTC. This codes for CASSPKTGKEETQYF.

The chain employs TRBV24-1 and TRBJ2-1; 7 bases map to TRBD2. CDR3 length equals 17 residues. In germline, CDR1 is KGHDR, CDR2 SFDVKD. Trimming took 8 bases from V and 5 from J; bases not matched to a gene: 17. The chain's CDR3 is CATNPGEGRMNNNEQFF. In DNA, the CDR3 is TGTGCCACCAATCCGGGGGAGGGCCGGATGAATAACAATGAGCAGTTCTTC.

The gene calls are TRBV7-9 and TRBJ2-2, with D possibly being TRBD2 (6 bases). CDR1 is SEHNR and CDR2 is FQNEAQ in the germline V gene (reference sequence). The CDR3 has 15 residues. Trimming took 7 bases from V and 4 from J, leaving 16 bases between them. The CDR3 nucleotides read TGTGCCAGCACTCCCTCGTATAGCGGCACCGGGGAGCTGTTTTTT. Its protein product is CASTPSYSGTGELFF.

This clone was observed a handful of times. This chain connects TRBV2 to TRBJ2-7; 9 bases agree with TRBD2. The CDR3 sequence is 14 residues long. The V gene's germline CDR1 is SNHLY and CDR2 FYNNEI. The V gene end was trimmed by 7 bases and the J gene end by 3 bases; junction bases not matched to a gene: 7. The DNA of the CDR3 is TGTGCCAGCAACCTACTAGCGGGTAGCTACGAGCAGTACTTC. It translates to CASNLLAGSYEQYF. The full variable domain, with the rest looked up from reference TRBV2 and TRBJ2-7, is EPEVTQTPSHQVTQMGQEVILRCVPISNHLYFYWYRQILGQKVEFLVSFYNNEISEKSEIFDDQFSVERPDGSNFTLKIRSTKLEDSAMYFCASNLLAGSYEQYFGPGTRLTVT.

The chain joins TRBV3-1 (or the pseudogene TRBV3-2) to TRBJ2-7, with D uncertain. Germline lookup yields CDR1 LGHDT and CDR2 YNNKEL (reference sequence). V gave up 0 bases and J gave up 2 bases, with 11 bases separating them. The CDR3 is 15 amino acids. The CDR3 spells CASSQELGRTYEQYF. In DNA form, the CDR3 reads TGTGCCAGCAGCCAAGAGTTGGGCAGAACCTACGAGCAGTACTTC.

V is TRBV7-6 and J is TRBJ1-1; tentatively, D is TRBD1 (6 bases). The germline gives CDR1 SGHVS, CDR2 FNYEAQ. V was shortened by 5 bases and J by 5 bases, with 12 bases between the two germline ends. The length of the CDR3 is 13 residues. CDR3 sequence (DNA): TGTGCCAGCAGCCCCTTGACAGGAACTGAAGCTTTCTTT. It translates to CASSPLTGTEAFF.

The chain is built from TRBV30 and TRBJ2-5, with 8 bases fitting TRBD1. CDR3 length: 11 amino acids. The germline V gene has CDR1 GTSNPN and CDR2 SVGIG (reference sequence). Trimming removed 8 bases from V and 2 bases from J; junction bases left unmatched: 1. CDR3 DNA: TGTGCCGGACAGGGTCAAGAGACCCAGTACTTC. This translates into CAGQGQETQYF.

The chain uses TRBV19 and TRBJ2-1, with 14 bases aligning to TRBD2. V lost 3 bases and J lost 4; bases outside the gene matches: 2. From germline, CDR1 is LNHDA and CDR2 SQIVND (reference sequence). There are 16 residues in the CDR3. In nucleotides, the CDR3 is TGTGCCAGTAGTATGCGACTAGCGGGAGGGTACAATGAGCAGTTCTTC. Amino acid sequence: CASSMRLAGGYNEQFF.

This chain uses TRBV14 with TRBJ2-2; 8 nucleotides line up with TRBD2. Per the germline V gene, CDR1 is SGHDN and CDR2 is FVKESK. This CDR3 has 15 residues. The ends lost 3 bases at V and 0 bases at J; junction bases unmatched: 0. The CDR3 region is CASSQGLANTGELFF. CDR3 bases: TGTGCCAGCAGCCAGGGACTAGCGAACACCGGGGAGCTGTTTTTT.

The chain employs TRBV4-1 and TRBJ2-1, with D unclear. The germline V and J ends were trimmed by 0 bases and 8 bases, with 8 bases remaining between them. CDR3 length: 13 amino acids. Germline CDR1 and CDR2: MGHRA and YSYEKL. CDR3 coding DNA: TGCGCCAGCAGCCAAGAAAGCTCCGATGAGCAGTTCTTC. This codes for CASSQESSDEQFF.

This clone was counted many times. The chain is built from TRBV25-1 and TRBJ1-2; D uncertain. Germline CDR1 and CDR2: MGHDK and SYGVNS. The CDR3 spans 11 residues. V dropped 7 bases and J dropped 8 bases, with 11 bases sitting between them. The DNA of the CDR3 is TGTGCCAGCAACAACGCCGGGGGCTACACCTTC. It encodes CASNNAGGYTF.

The chain joins TRBV28 to TRBJ2-3; no clear D. CDR3 length equals 12 residues. The germline V gene has CDR1 MDHEN and CDR2 SYDVKM. Trimming took 6 bases from V and 6 from J, leaving 10 bases between them. The CDR3 nucleotides are TGTGCCAGCAGACTATCCCTGGATACGCAGTATTTT. It codes for CASRLSLDTQYF.

The chain couples TRBV6-5 to TRBJ2-7; 10 bases map to TRBD2. Losses at the gene ends were 4 bases for V and 4 bases for J; bases not matched to a gene: 10. CDR1 and CDR2 (germline): MNHEY, SVGAGI. The CDR3 length is 16 residues. The CDR3 DNA is TGTGCCAGCAGTTCCACACTAGCGGGAAAACGGTACGAGCAGTACTTC. It is translated as CASSSTLAGKRYEQYF.

The V call is TRBV4-1, the J call TRBJ2-7, with D hard to call. Looked up from germline, CDR1 is MGHRA and CDR2 is YSYEKL. This CDR3 region has 14 residues. Trimming removed 0 bases at V and 0 bases at J, with 6 bases between. CDR3 loop: CASSQEPSSYEQYF. The CDR3, as DNA: TGCGCCAGCAGCCAAGAACCCAGCTCCTACGAGCAGTACTTC.

This clone was observed a single time. The chain combines TRBV4-1 with TRBJ1-6; no definite D call. Germline loops: CDR1 MGHRA, CDR2 YSYEKL. There are 13 residues in the CDR3. Trimming took 7 bases from V and 6 from J, leaving 10 bases between them. The CDR3 loop is CASKGEGNSPLHF. The DNA of the CDR3 is TGCGCCAGCAAGGGAGAGGGTAATTCACCCCTCCACTTT.

The chain recombines TRBV11-3 with TRBJ2-4; TRBD1 might be the D (6 bases). V lost 5 bases and J 1 base, leaving 9 bases between the germline ends. Looked up from germline, CDR1 is SGHNT and CDR2 is YENEEA. This CDR3 has 14 amino acids. The CDR3 bases are TGTGCCAGCAGCGTCGACAGGGCCAAAAACATTCAGTACTTC. The encoded protein is CASSVDRAKNIQYF.